The sequence of this T cell receptor (beta chain) was determined in a study of early T cells in non-severe SARS-CoV-2 infection. At the level of the study: Bulk RNA isolated from unsorted whole blood underwent sequencing; chains were not paired. Study-level findings and limits: CD4 and private specificities were missed by VDJdb matching, which favored anti-spike CD8 responses.

Molecules of cDNA were individually given unique molecular identifiers that were attached to them. TCRdb reprocessed the 5' RACE reads via MiXCR and lists one record per CDR3 protein. There are tens of thousands of distinct CDR3 sequences in the sample; 10% occur only once, and around 8% lies in the top ten. The germline V and J ends were trimmed by 1 base and 3 bases, with 6 bases remaining between them. The CDR3 has 13 amino acids. The germline V gene encodes CDR1 SGHVS and CDR2 FNYEAQ. There are a few counts of this clonotype. The antigen remains unidentified. This TCR was sampled from an adult who was a healthcare worker with PCR-confirmed SARS-CoV-2 infection or an uninfected control (not recorded which). The chain combines TRBV7-6 with TRBJ1-2; D is possibly TRBD1 (6 bases). The sequencing used whole blood, collected at baseline. The CDR3 nucleotides read TGTGCCAGCAGCTTAGGGACAGACTATGGCTACACCTTC. Protein: CASSLGTDYGYTF.